Shown below are 27 T cell receptor beta chains from a single sample sequenced in a study of T cells after yellow fever vaccination. TCRdb passed the 5' RACE reads through MiXCR, listing each CDR3 protein once. The data contain roughly 520,000 distinct CDR3 sequences, 20% to 25% of them seen just once; the ten biggest clones take up approximately 16%. This specimen was PBMCs, taken approximately 22 days after the first yellow fever vaccination. The receptors originated from a man aged 18 to 35 who received the YFV17D yellow fever vaccine.

This chain connects TRBV18 to TRBJ1-1, with no clear D. CDR1 is KGHSH, CDR2 LQKENI, per germline. This CDR3 spans 13 amino acids. V shed 0 bases and J shed 4 bases, with 6 bases lying between them. The CDR3 region is CASSPPSITEAFF. CDR3 bases: TGTGCCAGCTCACCACCGTCGATCACTGAAGCTTTCTTT.

The chain is built from TRBV2 and TRBJ2-2; the match to TRBD2 covers 8 bases. J gave up 5 bases and V 5 bases, and 4 bases lay outside the gene matches. The length of the CDR3 is 14 residues. Germline V gene data show CDR1 as SNHLY and CDR2 as FYNNEI. CDR3 bases: TGTGCCAGCAGTCGATCGGGGGGGACCGGGGAGCTGTTTTTT. Protein product: CASSRSGGTGELFF. Full variable domain (remainder filled in from reference TRBV2 and TRBJ2-2): EPEVTQTPSHQVTQMGQEVILRCVPISNHLYFYWYRQILGQKVEFLVSFYNNEISEKSEIFDDQFSVERPDGSNFTLKIRSTKLEDSAMYFCASSRSGGTGELFFGEGSRLTVL.

This clonotype was observed a handful of times. J is TRBJ2-3 and V is TRBV29-1; 7 nucleotides agree with TRBD1. The V gene's germline CDR1 is SQVTM and CDR2 ANQGSEA. The CDR3 has 12 amino acids. J gave up 3 bases and V 7 bases, and 4 bases lay outside the gene matches. As DNA, the CDR3 is TGCAGCGCGGGACAGCAGACAGATACGCAGTATTTT. As protein: CSAGQQTDTQYF.

The gene calls are TRBV18 and TRBJ2-5; either TRBD1 or TRBD2 may fit D (5 bases each). The V end lost 3 bases, the J end lost 0 bases, and 11 bases lay between the germline ends. The CDR3 runs 15 residues. CDR1 KGHSH and CDR2 LQKENI come from the germline V gene. The CDR3 here is CASSPRDGDQETQYF. The CDR3 nucleotides are TGTGCCAGCTCACCCCGGGACGGCGACCAAGAGACCCAGTACTTC.

This chain uses TRBV27 with TRBJ2-2; D unclear. CDR1 is MNHEY and CDR2 is SMNVEV in the germline V gene (reference sequence). The V end lost 3 bases, the J end lost 0 bases, and 8 bases lay between the germline ends. This CDR3 contains 15 residues. The CDR3 DNA reads as TGTGCCAGCAGTTTCCAATTAGCGAACACCGGGGAGCTGTTTTTT. Its protein is CASSFQLANTGELFF.

This chain connects TRBV7-3 to TRBJ1-5; D call uncertain. The ends were cut back, 5 bases at V and 7 bases at J, with 12 bases in the middle. Germline V gives CDR1 SGHTA, CDR2 FQGTGA. The CDR3 consists of 13 residues. The CDR3 reads CASSLDGIQPQHF. The CDR3 nucleotides are TGTGCCAGCAGCCTGGACGGGATCCAGCCCCAGCATTTT.

This clonotype turned up a few times. V and J are TRBV7-2 and TRBJ1-4, with D possibly matching TRBD1 (5 bases). Germline V gene sequence: CDR1 SGHTA, CDR2 FQGNSA. V was shortened by 0 bases and J by 8 bases, with 13 bases between the two germline ends. The CDR3 extends over 15 amino acids. CDR3 nucleotide sequence: TGTGCCAGCAGCTTAGCTGGCAGGGAGGGCGAAAAACTGTTTTTT. Amino acids: CASSLAGREGEKLFF. Using reference TRBV7-2 and TRBJ1-4 for the parts outside the CDR3, the full variable domain is GAGVSQSPSNKVTEKGKDVELRCDPISGHTALYWYRQSLGQGLEFLIYFQGNSAPDKSGLPSDRFSAERTGGSVSTLTIQRTQQEDSAVYLCASSLAGREGEKLFFGSGTQLSVL.

This clonotype occurred a few times. The gene calls are TRBV30 and TRBJ2-7; D not certain. The germline CDR1 and CDR2 sequences are GTSNPN and SVGIG (reference sequence). The ends were cut back, 3 bases at V and 8 bases at J, with 14 bases in the middle. This CDR3 is built from 12 residues. CDR3 sequence (DNA): TGTGCCTGGAGGACCAATACGGTTCAGCAGTACTTC. This encodes CAWRTNTVQQYF.

The chain recombines TRBV7-3 with TRBJ2-1; D might be TRBD2 (7 bases). The CDR3 consists of 15 residues. V dropped 2 bases and J dropped 6 bases, with 14 bases sitting between them. Germline lookup yields CDR1 SGHTA and CDR2 FQGTGA. The chain's CDR3 is CASSLARGGSNEQFF. The CDR3 DNA is TGTGCCAGCAGCTTAGCCCGCGGGGGCAGCAATGAGCAGTTCTTC. The entire variable domain, with the rest obtained from reference TRBV7-3 and TRBJ2-1, is as follows: GAGVSQTPSNKVTEKGKYVELRCDPISGHTALYWYRQSLGQGPEFLIYFQGTGAADDSGLPNDRFFAVRPEGSVSTLKIQRTERGDSAVYLCASSLARGGSNEQFFGPGTRLTVL.

J is TRBJ2-7 and V is TRBV7-8; D is ambiguous. Trimming stripped 5 bases from V and 3 bases from J, with 8 bases between. Germline lookup yields CDR1 SGHVS and CDR2 FQNEAQ. CDR3 length equals 12 residues. DNA of the CDR3: TGTGCCAGCAGCCCAGACATCTACGAGCAGTACTTC. This sequence encodes CASSPDIYEQYF. Full variable domain (remainder filled in from reference TRBV7-8 and TRBJ2-7): GAGVSQSPRYKVAKRGQDVALRCDPISGHVSLFWYQQALGQGPEFLTYFQNEAQLDKSGLPSDRFFAERPEGSVSTLKIQRTQQEDSAVYLCASSPDIYEQYFGPGTRLTVT.

This clonotype was seen a handful of times. The chain joins TRBV30 to TRBJ2-7; no definite D call. V lost 5 bases to trimming and J lost 7 bases, with 18 bases between them. Germline CDR1 GTSNPN, CDR2 SVGIG (reference sequence). The CDR3 is made up of 13 amino acids. CDR3 residues: CAWDRTAPKEQYF. CDR3 coding DNA: TGTGCCTGGGACCGGACGGCCCCTAAGGAGCAGTACTTC.

This rearrangement joins TRBV10-1 to TRBJ1-1; no clear D. The germline V gene encodes CDR1 WNHNN and CDR2 SYGVQD (reference sequence). The CDR3 spans 13 residues. Trimming pared 6 bases from V and 0 bases from J, leaving 8 bases between. CDR3: CASRDGMNTEAFF. CDR3 DNA sequence: TGCGCCAGCAGGGACGGTATGAACACTGAAGCTTTCTTT.

The chain uses TRBV7-2 and TRBJ1-6, with 11 bases fitting TRBD1. CDR3 length: 16 residues. Losses at the gene ends were 5 bases for V and 10 bases for J; bases not matched to a gene: 10. Germline values: CDR1 SGHTA, CDR2 FQGNSA. The CDR3 here is CASSAGQGGLGSPLHF. The CDR3 DNA reads TGTGCCAGCAGCGCGGGACAGGGGGGTTTAGGATCACCCCTCCACTTT.

This clonotype came up a few times. This chain connects TRBV5-1 to TRBJ2-5, with TRBD2 matching 7 bases. Unmatched junction bases numbered 6, after V lost 5 bases and J lost 2 bases. The CDR3 is 14 amino acids. Germline V gives CDR1 SGHRS, CDR2 YFSETQ. In nucleotides, the CDR3 is TGCGCCAGCAGAAAAAGCGGGGCACAAGAGACCCAGTACTTC. Amino acids: CASRKSGAQETQYF.

This clonotype was seen a few times. V usage is TRBV11-3 and J usage is TRBJ2-3; D perhaps matches TRBD2 (6 bases). V gave up 5 bases and J gave up 7 bases, with 16 bases separating them. The CDR3 contains 14 residues. Per the germline V gene, CDR1 is SGHNT and CDR2 is YENEEA. This CDR3 is CASSGGLAKNTQYF. The CDR3 bases are TGTGCCAGCAGCGGAGGGCTAGCGAAAAATACGCAGTATTTT.

To note about this clonotype: Mismatch with germline at one junction end may stem from a read error. This chain uses TRBV7-2 with TRBJ2-2; the D gene is possibly TRBD2 (5 bases). Germline values: CDR1 SGHTA, CDR2 FQGNSA. The CDR3 runs 12 residues. The CDR3, as DNA: TGTGCCAGCAGCTCAATCACCGGGGAGCTGTGTTTT. Protein product: CASSSITGELCF.

This clonotype was seen only a few times. The V call is TRBV7-2, the J call TRBJ1-6; D may be TRBD1 (6 bases). This CDR3 is built from 15 residues. CDR1 is SGHTA, CDR2 FQGNSA, per germline. V lost 1 base, J lost 10 bases, and 14 bases lay in between. CDR3 protein: CASSLDRVGLSPLHF. The CDR3 nucleotides are TGTGCCAGCAGCTTAGACAGGGTCGGACTCTCACCCCTCCACTTT.

In its sample, this clonotype was seen a few times. The genes are TRBV2 and TRBJ2-3, with no clear D. CDR1 SNHLY and CDR2 FYNNEI come from the germline V gene. V dropped 9 bases and J dropped 3 bases, with 19 bases sitting between them. The CDR3 runs to 15 residues. CDR3 sequence (DNA): TGTGCCAGTGGTCTGTCGCCCACACAGACAGATACGCAGTATTTT. As protein: CASGLSPTQTDTQYF.

V usage is TRBV20-1 and J usage is TRBJ2-1; 11 positions agree with TRBD2. In germline, CDR1 is DFQATT, CDR2 SNEGSKA (reference sequence). V was clipped by 7 bases and J by 6 bases; unmatched bases: 5. The CDR3 is 13 residues long. For the CDR3, the DNA is TGCAGTGGGGGACTAGCGGCGTCCAATGAGCAGTTCTTC. It translates to CSGGLAASNEQFF.

The chain uses TRBV2 and TRBJ2-7; 7 positions agree with TRBD2. The CDR3 is 15 amino acids. V trimming: 6 bases; J trimming: 5 bases; junction bases outside the gene matches: 13. The germline V gene has CDR1 SNHLY and CDR2 FYNNEI. The CDR3 here is CASSPPGGLRDEQYF. The CDR3 nucleotides read TGTGCCAGCAGCCCGCCGGGGGGTTTGAGGGACGAGCAGTACTTC.

The V and J genes are TRBV5-1 and TRBJ2-5; 9 bases match TRBD1. CDR3 length: 15 amino acids. Looked up from germline, CDR1 is SGHRS and CDR2 is YFSETQ. The junction had 8 bases not matched to a gene; V was cut back by 4 bases and J by 4 bases. The CDR3 here is CASSLENRGLETQYF. The CDR3, as DNA: TGCGCCAGCAGCCTAGAAAACAGGGGGCTAGAGACCCAGTACTTC. The full variable domain, its missing parts supplied by reference TRBV5-1 and TRBJ2-5, is KAGVTQTPRYLIKTRGQQVTLSCSPISGHRSVSWYQQTPGQGLQFLFEYFSETQRNKGNFPGRFSGRQFSNSRSEMNVSTLELGDSALYLCASSLENRGLETQYFGPGTRLLVL.

This chain joins TRBV4-3 and TRBJ2-1, with TRBD2 matching 10 bases. With 0 bases clipped from V and 9 bases from J, the junction kept 11 bases outside the gene matches. Germline V lookup: CDR1 LGHNA, CDR2 YSLEER. The CDR3 runs to 17 residues. The CDR3, as DNA: TGCGCCAGCAGCCAAGAGATCTCGAGCGGGGGGGCTCTTGAGCAGTTCTTC. This translates into CASSQEISSGGALEQFF.

This clonotype was picked up a small number of times. This chain joins TRBV7-3 and TRBJ2-1; D is possibly TRBD1 (6 bases). This CDR3 has 16 residues. Between the trimmed V and J ends, which lost 2 bases and 4 bases, there was a span of 15 bases. Germline V lookup: CDR1 SGHTA, CDR2 FQGTGA. CDR3 sequence (DNA): TGTGCCAGCAGCTTAGAAGGCTGGGGGCGGTACAATGAGCAGTTCTTC. Its translation is CASSLEGWGRYNEQFF.

The chain carries TRBV10-3 and TRBJ2-7, with D unresolved. The CDR3 spans 12 residues. V lost 10 bases, J lost 3 bases, and 13 bases lay in between. CDR1 ENHRY and CDR2 SYGVKD come from the germline V gene. CDR3 nucleotide sequence: TGTGCCACCGAGACGACGGGCTACGAGCAGTACTTC. Translation gives CATETTGYEQYF.

Ten or more counts support this clonotype. The rearrangement links TRBV7-2 to TRBJ2-2; no definite D call. Germline-derived CDR1 and CDR2 are SGHTA and FQGNSA. This CDR3 is built from 13 residues. Trimming left V 1 base short and J 6 bases short, with 6 bases between. The CDR3 loop reads CASSLGSAGELFF. Here the CDR3 DNA reads TGTGCCAGCAGCTTAGGGTCGGCCGGGGAGCTGTTTTTT. Drawing the rest from reference TRBV7-2 and TRBJ2-2, the complete variable domain is GAGVSQSPSNKVTEKGKDVELRCDPISGHTALYWYRQSLGQGLEFLIYFQGNSAPDKSGLPSDRFSAERTGGSVSTLTIQRTQQEDSAVYLCASSLGSAGELFFGEGSRLTVL.

The V and J genes are TRBV7-2 and TRBJ1-2; 7 positions agree with TRBD1. From germline, CDR1 is SGHTA and CDR2 FQGNSA. CDR3 size: 14 residues. J was trimmed by 5 bases and V by 5 bases; bases with no gene match: 8. The CDR3 DNA sequence: TGTGCCAGCAGCCAAGGGGACAGCGATTATGGCTACACCTTC. The encoded protein is CASSQGDSDYGYTF.

This clonotype has at least ten counts. This chain connects TRBV7-2 to TRBJ1-4; TRBD1 aligns across 7 bases. The CDR3 consists of 14 residues. The germline V gene has CDR1 SGHTA and CDR2 FQGNSA. J gave up 8 bases and V 6 bases, and 9 bases lay outside the gene matches. CDR3 nucleotide sequence: TGTGCCAGCAGTTACAGGGGTTTGGACGAAAAACTGTTTTTT. Protein product: CASSYRGLDEKLFF.